This T cell receptor (beta chain) stems from a study of cytomegalovirus exposure and HLA in healthy donors. Vbeta (60) and Jbeta (13) primers were used in the PCR. Some clones are missing from TCRdb's copy, which holds only in-frame ones; the method was immunoSEQ multiplex PCR. There are 250,000 to 350,000 clones in the sample; 75% to 90% occur only once, and 4% lies in the top ten. On this clone: Its antigen remains unknown.

Whole-study findings and limits: Among immune exposure information, only CMV serostatus was available.

The V gene's germline CDR1 is MNHEY and CDR2 SVGAGI. V lost 6 bases and J lost 5; bases outside the gene matches: 7. The CDR3 has 15 amino acids. The receptor was isolated from a man in his forties or fifties in good health and CMV-seropositive. The chain carries TRBV6-5 and TRBJ2-3; 11 bases line up with TRBD1. Sequencing was performed on PBMCs. For the CDR3, the DNA is TGTGCCAGCAGCCGGACAGGGGGCTTGAAAGATACGCAGTATTTT. This encodes CASSRTGGLKDTQYF.